Below, one TCR beta chain is given with its context. The entry originates in a study of memory CD4+ T cells and cytomegalovirus serostatus. The sort gate was single viable CD3+CD4+CD8-CD45RO+ cells for memory CD4+ T cells. This table comes from immunoSEQ multiplex PCR, and its TCRdb copy is limited to in-frame clones, with some not included. The sample has approximately 63,000 clones, less than 85% seen once. Input material: memory CD4+ T cells from blood. The clonotype originates from an adult in good health and CMV-seronegative. Some clones in this sample may be carry-over from other donors' samples.

The CDR3 DNA is TGTGCCAGCAGTGAAGGGCAGTCGGCCTATGGCTACACCTTC. Its protein product is CASSEGQSAYGYTF. The J gene is TRBJ1-2, the V gene TRBV2, with D unresolved. The CDR3 consists of 14 residues. Germline CDR1 is SNHLY and CDR2 is FYNNEI. V was clipped by 1 base and J by 4 bases, with 10 bases between them.